Listed below are T cell receptor beta chains from one sample, sequenced in a study of blood T cells in healthy people across ages. TCRdb used MiXCR to reprocess the 5' RACE reads, holding one entry per CDR3 protein. The sample yields about 1 million distinct CDR3 sequences, around 45% seen once. The sample was blood. These receptors came from a woman aged 55-70 years in good health. The CDR3 runs from the conserved cysteine through the conserved F or W. The D gene is left open where the match is weak. Only some rows state a clone size, as once, few, many or a class for expanded clones.

j_call v_call clone_size d_call cdr3_aa cdr3_nt
TRBJ2-3 TRBV28 . TRBD1 CASRKKGADTQYF TGTGCCAGCAGGAAAAAGGGGGCCGATACGCAGTATTTT
TRBJ2-4 TRBV2 . TRBD1 CASRPGQGKNIQYF TGTGCCAGCAGGCCGGGACAGGGGAAAAACATTCAGTACTTC
TRBJ2-3 TRBV27 . TRBD1 CASSLSGQGARADTQYF TGTGCCAGCAGTTTATCGGGACAGGGGGCCAGGGCAGATACGCAGTATTTT
TRBJ2-5 TRBV20-1 . TRBD2 CSAARGTSGQETQYF TGCAGTGCGGCACGCGGGACTAGCGGACAAGAGACCCAGTACTTC
TRBJ2-7 TRBV3-1 few . CASSLYRTSYEQYF TGTGCCAGCAGCCTTTACCGGACCTCCTACGAGCAGTACTTC
TRBJ2-6 TRBV9 . . CASSVDGPGANVLTF TGTGCCAGCAGCGTTGACGGACCTGGGGCCAACGTCCTGACTTTC
TRBJ2-5 TRBV5-1 many TRBD1 CASSPGTGELSLYF TGCGCCAGCAGCCCCGGGACAGGGGAATTGAGTTTGTACTTC
TRBJ2-4 TRBV7-9 . . CASSSSGSKNIQYF TGTGCCAGCAGCTCCTCAGGGTCCAAAAACATTCAGTACTTC
TRBJ2-5 TRBV5-1 few . CASSFKRETQYF TGCGCCAGCAGCTTCAAGAGGGAGACCCAGTACTTC
TRBJ2-5 TRBV12-3/TRBV12-4 . TRBD2 CASSQFPGGEHQETQYF TGTGCCAGCAGCCAGTTTCCTGGGGGGGAACACCAAGAGACCCAGTACTTC
TRBJ1-1 TRBV6-5 once . CASSYVRGPEGRAFF TGTGCCAGCAGTTACGTTCGGGGGCCCGAGGGTCGAGCTTTCTTT
TRBJ2-1 TRBV3-1 . TRBD1 CASSQQGANEQFF TGTGCCAGCAGCCAACAGGGGGCCAATGAGCAGTTCTTC
TRBJ2-7 TRBV27 few TRBD2 CASRTSGRWSYEQYF TGTGCCAGCAGAACTAGCGGGAGGTGGTCCTACGAGCAGTACTTC
TRBJ2-7 TRBV27 few . CASRGNGYYEQYF TGTGCCAGCAGAGGGAATGGATACTACGAGCAGTACTTC
TRBJ1-4 TRBV6-1 . . CASTSSGLWEKLFF TGTGCCAGCACCTCCTCCGGGCTATGGGAAAAACTGTTTTTT
TRBJ2-5 TRBV5-6 few . CASSLSGLGMQETQYF TGTGCCAGCAGCTTGAGTGGGTTAGGGATGCAAGAGACCCAGTACTTC
TRBJ2-4 TRBV28 few TRBD1 CASKSGTGLTLAKNIQYF TGTGCCAGCAAATCTGGGACAGGGCTCACCCTAGCCAAAAACATTCAGTACTTC
TRBJ2-5 TRBV24-1 few TRBD1 CATSDYGGQGQETQYF TGTGCCACCAGTGATTACGGGGGACAGGGCCAAGAGACCCAGTACTTC
TRBJ1-4 TRBV7-9 once . CASSLGARGRSNEKLFF TGTGCCAGCAGCTTAGGTGCCAGGGGACGTTCTAATGAAAAACTGTTTTTT
TRBJ2-1 TRBV4-2 many TRBD2 CASSPTWGLADYNEQFF TGTGCCAGCAGCCCCACGTGGGGTCTAGCGGATTACAATGAGCAGTTCTTC
TRBJ1-1 TRBV3-1 . . CASSQDPGINTEAFF TGTGCCAGCAGCCAAGATCCTGGGATTAACACTGAAGCTTTCTTT
TRBJ1-2 TRBV28 . . CASSVDSRDYGYTF TGTGCCAGCAGTGTGGATTCACGGGACTATGGCTACACCTTC
TRBJ2-7 TRBV24-1 . TRBD1 CATSDLDPGQGAYEQYF TGTGCCACCAGTGATCTCGATCCGGGACAGGGCGCCTACGAGCAGTACTTC
TRBJ2-7 TRBV29-1 few . CSVEDTLSSYEQYF TGCAGCGTTGAAGACACACTGAGCTCCTACGAGCAGTACTTC
TRBJ2-7 TRBV12-3/TRBV12-4 . . CASSFWGDAYEQYF TGTGCCAGCAGTTTTTGGGGGGATGCCTACGAGCAGTACTTC
TRBJ1-2 TRBV6-5 few TRBD1 CASSSDRENGYTF TGTGCCAGCAGTTCTGACAGGGAAAATGGCTACACCTTC
TRBJ2-7 TRBV20-1 . . CSARDRPAVSSYEQYF TGCAGTGCTAGAGATCGCCCAGCGGTGAGCTCCTACGAGCAGTACTTC
TRBJ2-1 TRBV3-1 few TRBD2 CASSQLAGGYEQFF TGTGCCAGCAGCCAACTAGCGGGAGGCTATGAGCAGTTCTTC
TRBJ2-5 TRBV29-1 . TRBD1 CSVQRTGWADNEQYF TGCAGCGTTCAGCGGACAGGGTGGGCGGACAATGAGCAGTACTTC
TRBJ2-1 TRBV7-9 few . CASSFTANEQFF TGTGCCAGCAGCTTTACAGCCAATGAGCAGTTCTTC
TRBJ2-5 TRBV29-1 . TRBD1 CSVGTGGNEQYF TGCAGCGTCGGGACAGGGGGAAATGAGCAGTACTTC
TRBJ2-7 TRBV5-5 . TRBD2 CASSFRLATSGPRAYEQYF TGTGCCAGCAGCTTCCGGCTAGCGACTAGCGGCCCAAGGGCCTACGAGCAGTACTTC
TRBJ2-3 TRBV7-9 . TRBD2 CASSPSGGSDTQYF TGTGCCAGCAGCCCCAGCGGGGGGTCAGATACGCAGTATTTT
TRBJ2-7 TRBV20-1 few TRBD1 CSATGGRMVEQYF TGCAGTGCTACAGGGGGCCGTATGGTCGAGCAGTACTTC
TRBJ2-7 TRBV6-4 . TRBD2 CASSDGGLAGIGNSYEQYF TGTGCCAGCAGTGACGGGGGACTAGCGGGAATAGGGAACTCCTACGAGCAGTACTTC
TRBJ2-3 TRBV5-6 . . CASSLARVNTDTQYF TGTGCCAGCAGCTTGGCCCGGGTCAACACAGATACGCAGTATTTT
TRBJ1-5 TRBV28 . . CASSFYGEDSSNQPQHF TGTGCCAGCAGTTTTTACGGGGAGGATTCAAGCAATCAGCCCCAGCATTTT
TRBJ2-6 TRBV5-1 few . CASSLAFVGANVLTF TGCGCCAGCAGCTTGGCATTTGTCGGGGCCAACGTCCTGACTTTC
TRBJ2-5 TRBV6-1 . . CASSEGDRGLKETQYF TGTGCCAGCAGTGAAGGGGATAGGGGGTTAAAGGAGACCCAGTACTTC
TRBJ2-7 TRBV9 . . CASSVADRVPYEQYF TGTGCCAGCAGCGTAGCGGACAGAGTACCGTACGAGCAGTACTTC
TRBJ1-4 TRBV10-3 . . CASRDGTNEKLFF TGTGCCAGCAGGGATGGCACTAATGAAAAACTGTTTTTT
TRBJ1-6 TRBV2 . TRBD1 CASADGTGSYNSPLHF TGTGCCAGCGCGGACGGGACAGGCTCCTATAATTCACCCCTCCACTTT
TRBJ2-7 TRBV7-6 . TRBD2 CASSLASGNGEQYF TGTGCCAGCAGCTTAGCTAGCGGGAATGGGGAGCAGTACTTC
TRBJ2-6 TRBV29-1 . TRBD1 CSVAIRDREKAGANVLTF TGCAGCGTAGCTATCCGGGACAGGGAGAAGGCTGGGGCCAACGTCCTGACTTTC
TRBJ2-5 TRBV5-1 . . CASSWMGAGETQYF TGCGCCAGCAGCTGGATGGGGGCAGGGGAGACCCAGTACTTC
TRBJ2-7 TRBV5-1 many TRBD1 CASSRDSTYEQYF TGCGCCAGCAGCCGGGACAGCACCTACGAGCAGTACTTC
TRBJ2-3 TRBV28 . . CASRRDFSTDTQYF TGTGCCAGCAGAAGGGATTTTAGCACAGATACGCAGTATTTT
TRBJ2-7 TRBV5-1 many . CASSSQGHQGYEQYF TGCGCCAGCAGCTCGCAGGGACATCAAGGCTACGAGCAGTACTTC
TRBJ1-2 TRBV12-3/TRBV12-4 . TRBD1 CASSPGTAVGYTF TGTGCCAGCAGCCCAGGGACAGCCGTTGGCTACACCTTC
TRBJ2-7 TRBV27 . . CASSLSASSYEQYF TGTGCCAGCAGTTTATCGGCCAGCAGCTACGAGCAGTACTTC
TRBJ1-6 TRBV25-1 . TRBD1 CASSGPGQGNSPLHF TGTGCCAGCAGTGGGCCGGGACAGGGGAATTCACCCCTCCACTTT